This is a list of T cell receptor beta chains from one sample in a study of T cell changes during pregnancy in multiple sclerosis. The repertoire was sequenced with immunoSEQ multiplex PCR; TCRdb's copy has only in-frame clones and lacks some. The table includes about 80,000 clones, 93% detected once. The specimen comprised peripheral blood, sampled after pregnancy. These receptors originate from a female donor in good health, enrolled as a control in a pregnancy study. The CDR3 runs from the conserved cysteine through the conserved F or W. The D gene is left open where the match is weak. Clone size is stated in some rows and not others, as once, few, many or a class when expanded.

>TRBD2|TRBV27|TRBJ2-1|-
TGTGCCAGCAGTTTGCTAGCGGGAGCCTACAATGAGCAGTTCTTC
CASSLLAGAYNEQFF
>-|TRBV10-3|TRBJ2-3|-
TGTGCCATCAGTGAGAGCGGGGATACGCAGTATTTT
CAISESGDTQYF
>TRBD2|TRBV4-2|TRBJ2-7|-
TGTGCCAGCAGCCCTGGGACTAGCGGGGATTACGAGCAGTACTTC
CASSPGTSGDYEQYF
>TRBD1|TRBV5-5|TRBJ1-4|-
TGTGCCAGCAGAAAAACAGGGGGCGGTGAAAAACTGTTTTTT
CASRKTGGGEKLFF
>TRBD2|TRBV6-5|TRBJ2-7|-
TGTGCCAGCAGTCAACGCGGGACTAGCTACGAGCAGTACTTC
CASSQRGTSYEQYF
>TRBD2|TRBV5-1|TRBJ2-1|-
TGCGCCAGCAGCTTGGTGGCGGGGGGAATAAATGAGCAGTTCTTC
CASSLVAGGINEQFF
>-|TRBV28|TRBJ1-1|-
TGTGCCAGCAGTTTACTCGGCAGGGAGAACACTGAAGCTTTCTTT
CASSLLGRENTEAFF
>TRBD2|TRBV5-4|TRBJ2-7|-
TGTGCCAGCAGCTCGGTAGCGGGAAGGAACTACGAGCAGTACTTC
CASSSVAGRNYEQYF
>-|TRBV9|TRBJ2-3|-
TGTGCCAGCAGCGTAGCGCCGATTCAGACAGATACGCAGTATTTT
CASSVAPIQTDTQYF
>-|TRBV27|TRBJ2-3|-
TGTGCCAGCAGTTTAGAGGGGGAAGGTTCAGATACGCAGTATTTT
CASSLEGEGSDTQYF
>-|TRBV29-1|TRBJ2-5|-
TGCAGCGGGCTGTACCAAGAGACCCAGTACTTC
CSGLYQETQYF
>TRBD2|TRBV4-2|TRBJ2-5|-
TGTGCCAGCAGCCAAGAGGGGGTGGCGGGAGGTGCGACCCAGTACTTC
CASSQEGVAGGATQYF
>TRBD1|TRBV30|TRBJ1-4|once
TGTGCCTGGAGAAGGGACAGCTCCGAAAAACTGTTTTTT
CAWRRDSSEKLFF
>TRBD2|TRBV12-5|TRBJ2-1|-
TGTGCTAGTGGTTCCCGAGAGGTAGCGGGGGATGATGAGCAGTTCTTC
CASGSREVAGDDEQFF
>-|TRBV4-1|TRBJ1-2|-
TGCGCCAGCAGCCAAGACGCGGCGAGACGCGATGGCTACACCTTC
CASSQDAARRDGYTF
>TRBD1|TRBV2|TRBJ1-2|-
TGTGCCAGTAAAACCGGGACAGGATCCTACTTGGCCGGGGCGCATATTTGGGGCTACACCTTC
CASKTGTGSYLAGAHIWGYTF
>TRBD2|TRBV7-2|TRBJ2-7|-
TGTGCCAGCAGCACCTGGCGGGGGGGCTCCTACGAGCAGTACTTC
CASSTWRGGSYEQYF
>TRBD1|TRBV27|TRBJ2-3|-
TGTGCCAGCAGTCCTCCGGGACAGACCGCGGATACGCAGTATTTT
CASSPPGQTADTQYF
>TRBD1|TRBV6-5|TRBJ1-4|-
TGTGCCAGCAGTTCGGCGACAGGGTCGGGTGAAAAACTGTTTTTT
CASSSATGSGEKLFF
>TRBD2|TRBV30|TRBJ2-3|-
TGTGCCTGGAGTCGGGGGGTCGGGGATACGCAGTATTTT
CAWSRGVGDTQYF
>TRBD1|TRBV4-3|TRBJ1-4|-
TGCGCCAGCAGCCATGGACAGGGCCTTAATGAAAAACTGTTTTTT
CASSHGQGLNEKLFF
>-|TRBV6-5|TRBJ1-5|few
TGTGCCAGCAGGCCTAGCGACAGTAGCAATCAGCCCCAGCATTTT
CASRPSDSSNQPQHF
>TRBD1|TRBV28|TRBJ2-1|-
TGTGCCAGCATGGTCGGGACAGGACGGTGGGAGCAGTTCTTC
CASMVGTGRWEQFF
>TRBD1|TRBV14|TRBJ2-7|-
TGTGCCAGCAGCCCGACAGGGGGCTCATACGAGCAGTACTTC
CASSPTGGSYEQYF
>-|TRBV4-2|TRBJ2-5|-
TGTGCCAGCAGCGCGCGGGACAGAGAAGAGACCCAGTACTTC
CASSARDREETQYF
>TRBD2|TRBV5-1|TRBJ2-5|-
TGCGCCAGCAGAGGCAGTAGCGGGTTGTTCGAGACCCAGTACTTC
CASRGSSGLFETQYF
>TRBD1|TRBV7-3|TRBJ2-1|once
TGTGCCAGCAGCCCCGGTACAGGGGCATTCAATGAGCAGTTCTTC
CASSPGTGAFNEQFF